A single sample gave rise to the 10 T cell receptor beta chains below, sequenced in a study of T cell repertoires and HLA-DP antigens. Using immunoSEQ multiplex PCR, the repertoire was profiled, and TCRdb retains in-frame clones only, with some absent. The profile covers over 100,000 clones, with approximately 92% appearing a single time and about 0.27% taken by the ten largest. The antigens of these receptors remain unknown. Specimen: CD4+ T cells from PBMCs. These receptors originate from a woman aged 18-29 years in good health and CMV-seronegative.

The rearrangement links TRBV27 to TRBJ2-1; 12 bases line up with TRBD2. The CDR3 is 20 residues long. Germline CDR1 MNHEY, CDR2 SMNVEV (reference sequence). Trimming cost V 2 bases and J 1 base; bases outside gene matches: 12. This CDR3 reads CASSLTASGRVGGSYNEQFF. The CDR3 DNA is TGTGCCAGCAGTTTAACGGCTAGCGGGAGGGTGGGGGGATCCTACAATGAGCAGTTCTTC.

J is TRBJ1-4 and V is TRBV4-3; D perhaps matches TRBD1 (5 bases). The V end was cut by 0 bases, the J end by 7 bases, with 21 bases between. Germline CDR1 reads LGHNA; CDR2 reads YSLEER. CDR3 length: 18 residues. The chain's CDR3 is CASSQDRGGARGIEKLFF. CDR3 DNA sequence: TGCGCCAGCAGCCAAGATCGGGGAGGGGCTCGGGGAATTGAAAAACTGTTTTTT.

This sequence joins TRBV15 and TRBJ1-2, with D tentatively TRBD1 (6 bases). CDR1 is LNHNV and CDR2 is YYDKDF in the germline V gene (reference sequence). This CDR3 is built from 15 residues. Trimming stripped 1 base from V and 8 bases from J, with 17 bases between. The CDR3 reads CATSRVKDSPGGYTF. The CDR3, as DNA: TGTGCCACCAGCAGAGTCAAGGACAGCCCGGGAGGCTACACCTTC.

The chain recombines TRBV28 with TRBJ1-4, with 7 bases matching TRBD1. Losses at the gene ends were 3 bases for V and 4 bases for J; bases not matched to a gene: 8. The CDR3 has 16 residues. CDR1 is MDHEN, CDR2 SYDVKM, per germline. CDR3 sequence reads: CASSLRGQVINEKLFF. In nucleotides, the CDR3 is TGTGCCAGCAGTTTGAGGGGGCAGGTTATTAATGAAAAACTGTTTTTT.

The V call is TRBV5-1, the J call TRBJ2-3, with TRBD2 matching over 8 bases. The CDR3 contains 16 residues. The V and J ends lost 0 bases and 4 bases, in that order; junction bases with no gene match: 7. Germline V lookup: CDR1 SGHRS, CDR2 YFSETQ. The CDR3 here is CASSLAGRVRADTQYF. DNA for the CDR3: TGCGCCAGCAGCTTGGCCGGGAGGGTCCGGGCAGATACGCAGTATTTT. The complete variable domain, with remaining parts taken from reference TRBV5-1 and TRBJ2-3, reads KAGVTQTPRYLIKTRGQQVTLSCSPISGHRSVSWYQQTPGQGLQFLFEYFSETQRNKGNFPGRFSGRQFSNSRSEMNVSTLELGDSALYLCASSLAGRVRADTQYFGPGTRLTVL.

This clone is a singleton in its sample. The V and J genes are TRBV9 and TRBJ2-5, with D possibly TRBD2 on 7 matching bases. The CDR3 length is 15 residues. V lost 4 bases and J lost 5, with 18 bases in between. CDR1 is SGDLS, CDR2 YYNGEE, per germline. CDR3 bases: TGTGCCAGCAGCCATAGTGCGGGGGCCGTGGAGACCCAGTACTTC. Its protein is CASSHSAGAVETQYF. The full variable domain, in which reference TRBV9 and TRBJ2-5 provide the parts outside the CDR3, is DSGVTQTPKHLITATGQRVTLRCSPRSGDLSVYWYQQSLDQGLQFLIQYYNGEERAKGNILERFSAQQFPDLHSELNLSSLELGDSALYFCASSHSAGAVETQYFGPGTRLLVL.

CDR3 DNA sequence: TGCGCCAGCAGCCAAGAGGGGGGACAAGCTCTAGGGGCCAACGTCCTGACTTTC. Encoded protein: CASSQEGGQALGANVLTF. The chain joins TRBV4-3 to TRBJ2-6; possibly TRBD1 or TRBD2 for D (6 bases each). Per germline, CDR1 LGHNA and CDR2 YSLEER. Trimming shortened V by 0 bases and J by 4 bases, and 16 bases separated the two germline ends. This CDR3 is built from 18 residues.

The gene calls are TRBV5-1 and TRBJ1-2, with D possibly matching TRBD1 (5 bases). V was clipped by 1 base and J by 4 bases, with 14 bases between them. This CDR3 contains 15 residues. CDR1 is SGHRS, CDR2 YFSETQ, per germline. CDR3 sequence (DNA): TGCGCCAGCAGCTTGAACAGCAGGGAAGGCTATGGCTACACCTTC. Translated: CASSLNSREGYGYTF. Full variable domain (rest looked up from reference TRBV5-1 and TRBJ1-2): KAGVTQTPRYLIKTRGQQVTLSCSPISGHRSVSWYQQTPGQGLQFLFEYFSETQRNKGNFPGRFSGRQFSNSRSEMNVSTLELGDSALYLCASSLNSREGYGYTFGSGTRLTVV.

Here the CDR3 reads CASSPNPGQGFTEAFF. CDR3 in DNA: TGTGCCAGCAGCCCAAACCCGGGACAGGGATTCACTGAAGCTTTCTTT. The rearrangement links TRBV5-5 to TRBJ1-1; 9 nucleotides agree with TRBD1. The CDR3 extends over 16 amino acids. Germline V gene lookup returns CDR1 SGHKS and CDR2 YYEKEE (reference sequence). V shed 4 bases and J 4 bases; nucleotides not matched to a gene: 11.

The V gene is TRBV7-2, the J gene TRBJ2-3, with 10 bases identical to TRBD2. The V and J ends lost 3 bases and 3 bases, in that order; junction bases with no gene match: 6. Germline values: CDR1 SGHTA, CDR2 FQGNSA. The CDR3 runs 16 residues. The CDR3 spells CASSFSGTSVTDTQYF. The DNA of the CDR3 is TGTGCCAGCAGCTTTTCCGGGACTAGCGTAACAGATACGCAGTATTTT.